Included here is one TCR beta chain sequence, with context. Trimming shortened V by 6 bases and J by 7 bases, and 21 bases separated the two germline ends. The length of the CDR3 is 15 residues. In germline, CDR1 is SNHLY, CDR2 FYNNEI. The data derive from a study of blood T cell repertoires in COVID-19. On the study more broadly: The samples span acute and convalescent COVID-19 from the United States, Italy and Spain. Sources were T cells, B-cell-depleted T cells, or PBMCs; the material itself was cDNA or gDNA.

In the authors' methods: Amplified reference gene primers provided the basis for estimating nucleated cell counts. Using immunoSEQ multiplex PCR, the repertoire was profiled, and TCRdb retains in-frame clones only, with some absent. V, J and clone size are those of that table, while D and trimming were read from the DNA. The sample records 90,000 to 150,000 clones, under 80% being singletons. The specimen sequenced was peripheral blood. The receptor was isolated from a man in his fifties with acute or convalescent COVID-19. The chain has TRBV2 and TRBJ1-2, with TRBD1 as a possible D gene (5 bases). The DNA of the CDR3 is TGTGCCAGCAGCCCTGAAGCCGGGGGACGGGGTGGCTACACCTTC. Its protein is CASSPEAGGRGGYTF.